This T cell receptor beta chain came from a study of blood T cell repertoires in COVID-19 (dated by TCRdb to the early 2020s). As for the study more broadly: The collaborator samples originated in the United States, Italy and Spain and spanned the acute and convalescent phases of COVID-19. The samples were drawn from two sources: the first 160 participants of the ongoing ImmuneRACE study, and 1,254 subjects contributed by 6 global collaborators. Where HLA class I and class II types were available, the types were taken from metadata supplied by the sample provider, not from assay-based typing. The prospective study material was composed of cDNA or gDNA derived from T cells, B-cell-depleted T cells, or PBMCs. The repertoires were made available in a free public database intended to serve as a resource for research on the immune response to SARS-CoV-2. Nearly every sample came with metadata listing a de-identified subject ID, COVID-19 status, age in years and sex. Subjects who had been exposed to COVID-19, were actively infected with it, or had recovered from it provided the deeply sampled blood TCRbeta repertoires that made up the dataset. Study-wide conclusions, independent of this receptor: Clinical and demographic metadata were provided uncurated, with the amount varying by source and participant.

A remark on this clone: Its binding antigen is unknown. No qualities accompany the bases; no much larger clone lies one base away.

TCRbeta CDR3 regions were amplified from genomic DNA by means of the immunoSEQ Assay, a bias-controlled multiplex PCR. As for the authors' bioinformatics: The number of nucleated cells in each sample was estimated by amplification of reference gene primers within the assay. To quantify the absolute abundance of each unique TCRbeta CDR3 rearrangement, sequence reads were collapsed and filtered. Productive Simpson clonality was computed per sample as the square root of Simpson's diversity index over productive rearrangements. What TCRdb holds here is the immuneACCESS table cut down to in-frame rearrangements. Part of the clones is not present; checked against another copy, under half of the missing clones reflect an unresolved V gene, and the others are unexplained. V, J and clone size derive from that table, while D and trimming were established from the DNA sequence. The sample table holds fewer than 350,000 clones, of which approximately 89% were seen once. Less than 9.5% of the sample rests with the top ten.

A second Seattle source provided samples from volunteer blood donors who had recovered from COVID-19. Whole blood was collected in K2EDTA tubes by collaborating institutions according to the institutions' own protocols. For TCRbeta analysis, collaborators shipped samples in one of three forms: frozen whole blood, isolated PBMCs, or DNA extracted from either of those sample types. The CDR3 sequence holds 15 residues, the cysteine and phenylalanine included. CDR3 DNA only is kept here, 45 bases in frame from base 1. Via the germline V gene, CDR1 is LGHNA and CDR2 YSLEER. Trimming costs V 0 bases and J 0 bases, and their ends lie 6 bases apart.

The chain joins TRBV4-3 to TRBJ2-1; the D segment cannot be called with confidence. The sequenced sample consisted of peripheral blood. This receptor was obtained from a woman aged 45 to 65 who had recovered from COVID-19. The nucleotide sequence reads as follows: TGCGCCAGCAGCCAAGATGGCAGCTCCTACAATGAGCAGTTCTTC. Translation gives CASSQDGSSYNEQFF.